A selection of T cell receptor beta chains follows, all from one sample in a study of cytotoxic CD8 clonotypes in ibrutinib-treated CLL. TCRdb keeps only in-frame clones here, not all; method: immunoSEQ multiplex PCR. This sample has about 97,000 clones, with around 77% found just once. Sample: PBMCs, taken after 24 months of ibrutinib treatment. The receptors come from a human donor with chronic lymphocytic leukemia. Each CDR3 is given with its conserved first and last residue. D genes are given only for firm matches. Clone size is not always given. Where it is, it says once, few, many or a class for expanded clones.

TRBV28,TRBD1,.,TRBJ2-1,CASLPTGQGSYEQFF,TGTGCCAGCCTCCCGACGGGACAGGGGTCCTATGAGCAGTTCTTC
TRBV7-8,.,.,TRBJ1-2,CASSLVRGRGRTNYGYTF,TGTGCCAGCAGCCTAGTGAGGGGGAGGGGGAGAACTAACTATGGCTACACCTTC
TRBV4-1,TRBD2,.,TRBJ2-3,CASSQDRTASGAPDTQYF,TGCGCCAGCAGCCAAGATCGAACGGCTAGCGGGGCCCCAGATACGCAGTATTTT
TRBV4-1,.,.,TRBJ2-6,CASSQAQSGANVLTF,TGCGCCAGCAGCCAGGCCCAGTCTGGGGCCAACGTCCTGACTTTC
TRBV2,.,once,TRBJ2-2,CASSETGINTGELFF,TGTGCCAGCAGTGAAACAGGGATAAACACCGGGGAGCTGTTTTTT
TRBV6-5,.,.,TRBJ2-7,CASSGLGGPTYEQYF,TGTGCCAGCAGTGGACTTGGGGGACCCACCTACGAGCAGTACTTC
TRBV19,TRBD2,.,TRBJ2-4,CASSTGGAGVKNIQYF,TGTGCCAGTAGTACCGGAGGAGCGGGGGTCAAAAACATTCAGTACTTC
TRBV19,.,many,TRBJ1-5,CASSPKARPQHF,TGTGCCAGTAGCCCGAAGGCCAGGCCCCAGCATTTT
TRBV6-6,.,.,TRBJ2-3,CASSLWADTQYF,TGTGCCAGCAGTTTATGGGCAGATACGCAGTATTTT
TRBV5-4,.,.,TRBJ2-3,CASSLPGPTDTQYF,TGTGCCAGCAGCTTGCCAGGGCCCACAGATACGCAGTATTTT